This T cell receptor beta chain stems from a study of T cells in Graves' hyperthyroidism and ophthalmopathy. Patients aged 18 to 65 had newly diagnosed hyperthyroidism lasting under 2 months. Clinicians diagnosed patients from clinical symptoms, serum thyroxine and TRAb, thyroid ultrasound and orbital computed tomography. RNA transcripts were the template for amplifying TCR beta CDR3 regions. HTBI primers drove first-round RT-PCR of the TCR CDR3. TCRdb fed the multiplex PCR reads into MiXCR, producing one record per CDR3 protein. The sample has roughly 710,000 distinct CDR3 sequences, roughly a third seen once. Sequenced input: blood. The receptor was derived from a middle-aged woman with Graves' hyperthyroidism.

CDR3 DNA sequence: TGTGCCTGGAGTCCAAATCCCGCGGCTTTCTTT. Its translation is CAWSPNPAAFF. This sequence joins TRBV30 and TRBJ1-1; D is unclear. This CDR3 is 11 amino acids long. Germline V gives CDR1 GTSNPN, CDR2 SVGIG (reference sequence). Trimming left V 2 bases short and J 11 bases short, with 12 bases between.